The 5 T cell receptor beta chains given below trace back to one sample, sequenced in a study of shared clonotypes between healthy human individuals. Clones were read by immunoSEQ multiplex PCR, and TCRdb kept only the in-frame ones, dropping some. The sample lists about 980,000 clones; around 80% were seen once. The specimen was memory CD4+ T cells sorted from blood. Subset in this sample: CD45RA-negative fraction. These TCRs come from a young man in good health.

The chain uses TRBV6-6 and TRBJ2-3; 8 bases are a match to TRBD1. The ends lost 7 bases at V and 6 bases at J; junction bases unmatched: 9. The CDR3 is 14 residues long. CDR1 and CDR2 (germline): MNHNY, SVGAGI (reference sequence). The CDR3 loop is CASTGTGRGDTQYF. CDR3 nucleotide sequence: TGTGCCAGCACCGGGACAGGCCGTGGGGATACGCAGTATTTT.

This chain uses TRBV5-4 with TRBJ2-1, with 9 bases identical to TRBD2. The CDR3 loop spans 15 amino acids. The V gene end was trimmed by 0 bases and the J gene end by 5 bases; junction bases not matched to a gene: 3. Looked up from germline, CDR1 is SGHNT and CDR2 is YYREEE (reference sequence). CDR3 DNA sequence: TGTGCCAGCAGCTTGGCTCTAGCGGGAAACAATGAGCAGTTCTTC. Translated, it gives CASSLALAGNNEQFF. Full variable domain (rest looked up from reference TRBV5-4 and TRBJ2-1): ETGVTQSPTHLIKTRGQQVTLRCSSQSGHNTVSWYQQALGQGPQFIFQYYREEENGRGNFPPRFSGLQFPNYSSELNVNALELDDSALYLCASSLALAGNNEQFFGPGTRLTVL.

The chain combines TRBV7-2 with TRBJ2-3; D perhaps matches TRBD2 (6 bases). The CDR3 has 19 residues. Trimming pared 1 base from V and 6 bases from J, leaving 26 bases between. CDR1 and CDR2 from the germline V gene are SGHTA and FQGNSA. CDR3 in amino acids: CASSLGGIWGSFGGDTQYF. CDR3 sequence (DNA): TGTGCCAGCAGCTTAGGAGGAATATGGGGTTCGTTTGGAGGGGATACGCAGTATTTT. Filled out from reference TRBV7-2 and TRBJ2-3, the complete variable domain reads GAGVSQSPSNKVTEKGKDVELRCDPISGHTALYWYRQSLGQGLEFLIYFQGNSAPDKSGLPSDRFSAERTGGSVSTLTIQRTQQEDSAVYLCASSLGGIWGSFGGDTQYFGPGTRLTVL.

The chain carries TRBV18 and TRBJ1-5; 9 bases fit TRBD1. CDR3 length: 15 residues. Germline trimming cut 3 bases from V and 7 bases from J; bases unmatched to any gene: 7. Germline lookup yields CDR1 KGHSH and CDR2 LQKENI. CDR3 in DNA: TGTGCCAGCTCACCCGGACAGGGGAGTCGACAGCCCCAGCATTTT. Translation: CASSPGQGSRQPQHF.

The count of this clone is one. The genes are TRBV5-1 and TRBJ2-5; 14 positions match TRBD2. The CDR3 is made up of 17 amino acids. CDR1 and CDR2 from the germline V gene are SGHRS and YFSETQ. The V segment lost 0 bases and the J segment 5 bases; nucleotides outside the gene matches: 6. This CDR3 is CASSLGETSGRGETQYF. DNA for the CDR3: TGCGCCAGCAGCTTGGGAGAGACTAGCGGGAGGGGTGAGACCCAGTACTTC.